This TCR beta chain was found in a study of T cell repertoires in cytomegalovirus infection. Background on the study: Matching HLA type, along with CMV infection, was indicated by public TCR beta signatures. Study outcomes and limitations: HLA-C-restricted CMV clonotypes gave the most frequent clonotype in two of eight donors.

This clonotype has ten or more counts. What it recognizes is unknown. TCRdb passed the reads through MiXCR, listing each CDR3 protein once. The table includes a few hundred thousand distinct CDR3 sequences, approximately 8.3% detected once. The V and J ends lost 1 base and 4 bases respectively, with 14 bases between them. The germline gives CDR1 MDHEN, CDR2 SYDVKM. CDR3 length: 16 residues. The TCR sequence derives from a human donor in good health (CMV status not recorded). Some clones in this sample may be carry-over from other donors' samples. The chain employs TRBV28 and TRBJ1-5, with D maybe TRBD1 (5 bases). The sequenced material came from PBMCs. The CDR3, as DNA: TGTGCCAGCAGTTTATCGGGGGACGTTCGAAATCAGCCCCAGCATTTT. It encodes CASSLSGDVRNQPQHF.